The sequence of this T cell receptor (beta chain) was determined in a study of T cells in Graves' hyperthyroidism and ophthalmopathy. This clonotype was observed many times. The J segment lost 2 bases and the V segment lost 3 bases, leaving 18 bases of the junction unmatched. The CDR3 is 21 amino acids. The diagnostic basis comprised clinical symptoms, serum thyroxine and TRAb, thyroid ultrasound and orbital computed tomography. RNA transcripts gave rise to amplified TCR beta CDR3 regions. First-round RT-PCR of the TCR CDR3 relied on the HTBI primer set. TCRdb re-derived calls from the multiplex PCR reads in MiXCR, one entry per CDR3 protein. The table includes 700,000 or so distinct CDR3 sequences, about 16% detected once.

The sequenced sample consisted of blood. This sequence joins TRBV12-3 or TRBV12-4 and TRBJ1-4; 10 bases line up with TRBD1. The source is a man aged 18 to 29 with Graves' hyperthyroidism. The CDR3 spells CASSFLPPGQGISPTNEKLFF. The DNA for the CDR3 is TGTGCCAGCAGTTTTTTGCCCCCGGGACAGGGGATCTCCCCCACTAATGAAAAACTGTTTTTT.